The 17 T cell receptor beta chains below all came from one sample that was sequenced in a study of cytomegalovirus exposure and HLA in healthy donors. PCR involved 60 Vbeta and 13 Jbeta primers. Sequencing used immunoSEQ multiplex PCR; TCRdb keeps in-frame clones, though not all of them. Here the sample spans over 140,000 clones, about 80% being singletons. Material: PBMCs. These receptors were taken from a man aged 25 to 40 in good health and CMV-seropositive.

The chain carries TRBV10-3 and TRBJ2-2; D ambiguous. V was trimmed by 4 bases and J by 6 bases, leaving 12 bases between them. This CDR3 comprises 14 residues. Germline V CDR1 and CDR2: ENHRY, SYGVKD. CDR3 DNA sequence: TGTGCCATCAGTGCCTTGGCCTTCTCCGGGGAGCTGTTTTTT. This codes for CAISALAFSGELFF.

This rearrangement joins TRBV7-9 to TRBJ1-2; possibly TRBD1 for D (5 bases). Trimming shortened V by 5 bases and J by 4 bases, and 11 bases separated the two germline ends. CDR3 size: 13 residues. Per germline, CDR1 SEHNR and CDR2 FQNEAQ (reference sequence). CDR3 in amino acids: CASSPQVIYGYTF. The CDR3 DNA reads as TGTGCCAGCAGCCCACAGGTTATCTATGGCTACACCTTC.

The CDR3 DNA is TGTGCCAGCAGACCTATGGGTGACAGGCATAACACTGAAGCTTTCTTT. It yields the protein CASRPMGDRHNTEAFF. The gene calls are TRBV28 and TRBJ1-1; maybe TRBD1 (6 bases). The CDR3 length is 16 residues. Germline CDR1 reads MDHEN; CDR2 reads SYDVKM. V lost 6 bases to trimming and J lost 2 bases, with 19 bases between them. Full variable domain (outside the CDR3, taken from reference TRBV28 and TRBJ1-1): DVKVTQSSRYLVKRTGEKVFLECVQDMDHENMFWYRQDPGLGLRLIYFSYDVKMKEKGDIPEGYSVSREKKERFSLILESASTNQTSMYLCASRPMGDRHNTEAFFGQGTRLTVV.

The chain joins TRBV9 to TRBJ1-1; no definite D call. The CDR3 spans 13 residues. V was cut by 0 bases and J by 6 bases, with 9 bases left in between. Germline CDR1 and CDR2: SGDLS and YYNGEE. As DNA, the CDR3 is TGTGCCAGCAGCGTAGTTCCCGACTCTGAAGCTTTCTTT. Protein: CASSVVPDSEAFF.

The chain is built from TRBV5-1 and TRBJ2-5, with a tentative D call TRBD2 (6 bases). The J call is in doubt because the DNA end fits TRBJ2-7 better. The germline CDR1 and CDR2 sequences are SGHRS and YFSETQ. This CDR3 contains 14 residues. The CDR3 DNA follows: TGCGCCAGCAGCGGGGACTGGAACTCCTACGAGCAGTACTTC. Protein product: CASSGDWNSYEQYF.

The rearrangement links TRBV30 to TRBJ1-3; D not resolved. Germline V gene lookup returns CDR1 GTSNPN and CDR2 SVGIG (reference sequence). Trimming removed 0 bases from V and 3 bases from J, with 6 bases in between. CDR3 length: 13 residues. CDR3 in DNA: TGTGCCTGGAGTGTACTTGGTGGAAACACCATATATTTT. Its translation: CAWSVLGGNTIYF.

The V and J genes are TRBV5-1 and TRBJ2-7; 7 bases line up with TRBD2. The CDR3 length is 15 residues. Trimming removed 0 bases from V and 5 bases from J; junction bases left unmatched: 8. Germline V gives CDR1 SGHRS, CDR2 YFSETQ. The CDR3 here is CASSLGREVYHEQYF. The CDR3, as DNA: TGCGCCAGCAGCTTGGGTCGGGAGGTTTACCACGAGCAGTACTTC.

This chain joins TRBV27 and TRBJ1-1; no clear D gene. CDR1 is MNHEY, CDR2 SMNVEV, per germline (reference sequence). The CDR3 is made up of 14 amino acids. V dropped 8 bases and J dropped 0 bases, with 13 bases sitting between them. Here the CDR3 DNA reads TGTGCCAGCGGGCCCCGTCGGTTGAACACTGAAGCTTTCTTT. This sequence encodes CASGPRRLNTEAFF.

This sequence joins TRBV7-8 and TRBJ1-6; unclear D gene. V dropped 5 bases and J dropped 6 bases, with 11 bases sitting between them. Germline V gene lookup returns CDR1 SGHVS and CDR2 FQNEAQ. The CDR3 totals 14 residues. The CDR3 DNA sequence: TGTGCCAGCAGCCCCCTGGAGGTTAATTCACCCCTCCACTTT. Protein sequence: CASSPLEVNSPLHF.

V usage is TRBV6-6 and J usage is TRBJ2-7; 8 bases map to TRBD1. The CDR3 is 16 amino acids. CDR1 MNHNY and CDR2 SVGAGI come from the germline V gene (reference sequence). Unmatched junction bases numbered 12, after V lost 5 bases and J lost 3 bases. The CDR3 is CASSNQWTGKHYEQYF. The CDR3, as DNA: TGTGCCAGCAGTAACCAATGGACAGGGAAACACTACGAGCAGTACTTC.

V and J are TRBV5-6 and TRBJ2-1; tentatively, D is TRBD2 (7 bases). Germline V gene lookup returns CDR1 SGHDT and CDR2 YYEEEE. The V and J ends lost 4 bases and 0 bases respectively, with 17 bases between them. The CDR3 is made up of 17 amino acids. CDR3 in DNA: TGTGCCAGCAGCCCCGGGCCTGCGGGGGCCTCCTACAATGAGCAGTTCTTC. Translating it yields CASSPGPAGASYNEQFF. The full variable domain, rest sourced from reference TRBV5-6 and TRBJ2-1, is DAGVTQSPTHLIKTRGQQVTLRCSPKSGHDTVSWYQQALGQGPQFIFQYYEEEERQRGNFPDRFSGHQFPNYSSELNVNALLLGDSALYLCASSPGPAGASYNEQFFGPGTRLTVL.

This chain joins TRBV19 and TRBJ1-2, with a tentative D call TRBD1 (6 bases). This CDR3 has 13 residues. V lost 5 bases to trimming and J lost 5 bases, with 12 bases between them. CDR1 LNHDA and CDR2 SQIVND come from the germline V gene (reference sequence). The DNA for the CDR3 is TGTGCCAGTAGTCCCTCGGACAGTTATGGCTACACCTTC. It specifies CASSPSDSYGYTF.

The chain combines TRBV2 with TRBJ2-1, with TRBD2 matching 9 bases. CDR1 is SNHLY and CDR2 is FYNNEI in the germline V gene. This CDR3 is 16 amino acids long. The V segment lost 1 base and the J segment 4 bases; nucleotides outside the gene matches: 5. CDR3 protein: CASSEGLAGPYNEQFF. The CDR3 DNA follows: TGTGCCAGCAGTGAAGGGCTAGCGGGACCTTACAATGAGCAGTTCTTC.

The rearrangement uses TRBV28 and TRBJ1-1; 10 bases are a match to TRBD1. Germline trimming cut 3 bases from V and 1 base from J; bases unmatched to any gene: 5. The CDR3 runs to 16 residues. Germline CDR1 and CDR2: MDHEN and SYDVKM. The CDR3 sequence: CASSFSRTGGNTEAFF. In DNA form, the CDR3 reads TGTGCCAGCAGTTTCTCCAGGACAGGGGGGAACACTGAAGCTTTCTTT.

V and J are TRBV28 and TRBJ2-1; 11 bases agree with TRBD1. The CDR3 is made up of 16 amino acids. Germline values: CDR1 MDHEN, CDR2 SYDVKM. After removal of 4 bases from V and 7 bases from J, the junction contained 9 bases not matched to a gene. In DNA, the CDR3 is TGTGCCAGCAGTTCCGTTGGACAGGGGGCGTGGAATGAGCAGTTCTTC. It is translated as CASSSVGQGAWNEQFF.

The rearrangement uses TRBV11-1 and TRBJ1-2; TRBD1 matches at 8 bases. V lost 0 bases to trimming and J lost 6 bases; unmatched junction nucleotides: 3. Per the germline V gene, CDR1 is SGHAT and CDR2 is FQDESV (reference sequence). The length of the CDR3 is 14 residues. CDR3 amino acids: CASSLAQGANGYTF. CDR3 DNA: TGTGCCAGCAGCTTAGCGCAGGGGGCGAATGGCTACACCTTC.

This chain links TRBV18 with TRBJ2-7, with 7 positions matching TRBD2. In germline, CDR1 is KGHSH, CDR2 LQKENI. The V gene end was trimmed by 3 bases and the J gene end by 4 bases; junction bases not matched to a gene: 9. This CDR3 region has 15 residues. For the CDR3, the DNA is TGTGCCAGCTCACCGCCGGGGGGAAAAAGGTACGAGCAGTACTTC. Residues: CASSPPGGKRYEQYF.